Listed here is a single T cell receptor (beta chain). Its antigen is unknown. This record belongs to a study of response to subunit inactivated influenza vaccine. General study points: Authors suggested each seasonal influenza vaccination recruits few new T cells.

Using its own MiXCR run on the RT-PCR reads, TCRdb lists one record per CDR3 protein. This table has roughly 710,000 distinct CDR3 sequences, 13% to 15% appearing once. CDR3 size: 13 residues. Trimming pared 10 bases from V and 4 bases from J, leaving 16 bases between. The sequences come from PBMCs from blood, collected less than 15 days before vaccination. This receptor was identified in a middle-aged man who received an inactivated influenza vaccine. J is TRBJ1-2 and V is TRBV12-3 or TRBV12-4; D is perhaps TRBD1 (6 bases). As DNA, the CDR3 is TGTGCCACCATGAGTTTGACAGGCTATGGCTACACCTTC. It is translated as CATMSLTGYGYTF.